This passage covers 13 T cell receptor beta chains from one sample sequenced in a study of regulatory T cells in long-lasting Graves disease. Building the TCR beta libraries relied on iRepertoire HTBI primers, and CDR3 regions underwent Arm-PCR. TCRdb reanalysed the multiplex PCR reads using MiXCR and keeps one entry per CDR3 protein. The sample holds approximately 540,000 distinct CDR3 sequences, approximately 12% seen once. Time point reported: newly diagnosed GD, antithyroid drugs for less than 3 months. Scientists built the TCR library using RNA that was extracted from PBMCs. These same records also appear under a second study, on T cells in Graves' hyperthyroidism and ophthalmopathy.

The specimen was peripheral blood mononuclear cells (PBMCs), collected at new diagnosis, from a patient treated with antithyroid drugs. The receptors were sampled from a woman aged 30 to 39 with Graves disease.

This clonotype was seen many times. The J gene is TRBJ2-7, the V gene TRBV2; a possible D gene is TRBD2 (6 bases). CDR3 length equals 16 residues. With 8 bases removed from V and 0 bases from J, the gap between germline ends came to 20 bases. The germline V gene encodes CDR1 SNHLY and CDR2 FYNNEI. CDR3 nucleotide sequence: TGTGCCAGCGTCTTCTTGAACCGGGACTCCTCCTACGAGCAGTACTTC. As protein: CASVFLNRDSSYEQYF.

This clonotype was recorded many times. The gene calls are TRBV2 and TRBJ2-2; D may be TRBD1 or TRBD2 (7 bases each). Germline V CDR1 and CDR2: SNHLY, FYNNEI. The CDR3 is made up of 16 amino acids. Deletions cut 11 bases from V and 4 bases from J, with 23 bases between. The CDR3 here is CAGLGTRDRSTGELFF. The CDR3 region has the DNA TGTGCCGGACTAGGGACCCGGGACAGAAGCACCGGGGAGCTGTTTTTT.

A few counts support this clonotype. This chain joins TRBV13 and TRBJ2-7; 10 bases map to TRBD2. Losses at the gene ends were 7 bases for V and 2 bases for J; bases not matched to a gene: 5. The CDR3 runs to 14 residues. In germline, CDR1 is PRHDT, CDR2 FYEKMQ (reference sequence). CDR3 sequence (DNA): TGTGCCAGCACGGGGACTAGCGTTACCTACGAGCAGTACTTC. Translated, it gives CASTGTSVTYEQYF.

This clonotype was observed at least ten times. The chain combines TRBV28 with TRBJ2-5, with a weak D call TRBD2 (7 bases). Germline V gives CDR1 MDHEN, CDR2 SYDVKM. This CDR3 region has 15 residues. V was clipped by 5 bases and J by 6 bases, with 19 bases between them. CDR3 coding DNA: TGTGCCAGCAGTACACCGGGGGGCGAAAAACAGACCCAGTACTTC. Translated: CASSTPGGEKQTQYF.

There are many counts of this clonotype. This chain joins TRBV6-1 and TRBJ1-2; the D gene is possibly TRBD1 (5 bases). The CDR3 has 14 amino acids. Germline loops: CDR1 MNHNS, CDR2 SASEGT. Trimming removed 6 bases at V and 8 bases at J, with 19 bases between. The CDR3 coding sequence is TGTGCCAGCAGGATCAAAGGGGCGCAGGAGGGCTACACCTTC. Translation: CASRIKGAQEGYTF.

V is TRBV6-2 or TRBV6-3 and J is TRBJ2-7; no reliable D call. The V gene lost 4 bases and the J gene lost 4 bases, with 14 bases spanning the gap. The germline CDR1 and CDR2 sequences are MNHEY and SVGEGT. There are 14 residues in the CDR3. CDR3 sequence reads: CASSFQWGAYEQYF. CDR3 nucleotide sequence: TGTGCCAGCAGTTTTCAGTGGGGTGCGTACGAGCAGTACTTC.

In this sample, this clonotype turned up many times. The V and J genes are TRBV5-1 and TRBJ2-1; D may be TRBD2 (6 bases). V shed 5 bases and J shed 6 bases, with 18 bases lying between them. The CDR3 loop spans 15 amino acids. The germline V gene encodes CDR1 SGHRS and CDR2 YFSETQ. The CDR3 DNA reads TGCGCCAGCAGTGGGCTGGGCGGGGACGTCAATGAGCAGTTCTTC. This translates into CASSGLGGDVNEQFF.

This clonotype occurred many times. The rearrangement links TRBV4-1 to TRBJ2-7; TRBD2 matches 7 bases. This CDR3 has 15 residues. The V gene's germline CDR1 is MGHRA and CDR2 YSYEKL. The ends lost 6 bases at V and 0 bases at J; junction bases unmatched: 8. CDR3 region: CASRIIAGISYEQYF. Written as DNA, the CDR3 is TGCGCCAGCAGAATTATAGCGGGTATCTCCTACGAGCAGTACTTC.

V and J are TRBV2 and TRBJ2-7; possibly TRBD2 for D (5 bases). V lost 6 bases, J lost 7 bases, and 16 bases lay in between. The CDR3 is 13 residues long. Germline values: CDR1 SNHLY, CDR2 FYNNEI. CDR3 protein: CASSGGPFREQYF. CDR3 in DNA: TGTGCCAGCAGCGGAGGACCGTTTAGGGAGCAGTACTTC.

This clonotype has a count of ten or more. This chain connects TRBV5-1 to TRBJ1-1; 9 bases fit TRBD1. The CDR3 runs to 17 residues. Germline loops: CDR1 SGHRS, CDR2 YFSETQ. The J segment lost 5 bases and the V segment lost 5 bases, leaving 16 bases of the junction unmatched. The CDR3 bases are TGCGCCAGCAGTTTCGAACCGGGACAGGGATTCGGAACTGAAGCTTTCTTT. This gives the protein CASSFEPGQGFGTEAFF. The full variable domain, its missing parts supplied by reference TRBV5-1 and TRBJ1-1, is KAGVTQTPRYLIKTRGQQVTLSCSPISGHRSVSWYQQTPGQGLQFLFEYFSETQRNKGNFPGRFSGRQFSNSRSEMNVSTLELGDSALYLCASSFEPGQGFGTEAFFGQGTRLTVV.

There are many counts of this clonotype. The chain couples TRBV20-1 to TRBJ1-1; D not certain. Germline V gene lookup returns CDR1 DFQATT and CDR2 SNEGSKA (reference sequence). The V gene lost 3 bases and the J gene lost 10 bases, with 15 bases spanning the gap. This CDR3 is built from 12 residues. This CDR3 is CSASIPGPPAFF. The CDR3, as DNA: TGCAGTGCTAGCATCCCAGGTCCCCCAGCTTTCTTT.

This clonotype was counted between two and nine times. The chain links TRBV6-2 or TRBV6-3 to TRBJ1-5, with unresolved D. CDR1 is MNHEY, CDR2 SVGEGT, per germline. V shed 5 bases and J shed 7 bases, with 15 bases lying between them. This CDR3 is built from 14 residues. CDR3 loop: CASSSNSWGQPQHF. The CDR3 nucleotides are TGTGCCAGCAGTAGTAACAGTTGGGGACAGCCCCAGCATTTT.

The chain couples TRBV5-1 to TRBJ2-2, with 7 bases identical to TRBD1. The CDR3 consists of 15 residues. J was trimmed by 2 bases and V by 5 bases; bases with no gene match: 6. In germline, CDR1 is SGHRS, CDR2 YFSETQ. CDR3 DNA: TGCGCCAGCAGAATTGGGACAGTAAACACCGGGGAGCTGTTTTTT. Translation: CASRIGTVNTGELFF. The full variable domain, its missing parts supplied by reference TRBV5-1 and TRBJ2-2, is KAGVTQTPRYLIKTRGQQVTLSCSPISGHRSVSWYQQTPGQGLQFLFEYFSETQRNKGNFPGRFSGRQFSNSRSEMNVSTLELGDSALYLCASRIGTVNTGELFFGEGSRLTVL.